This is a list of T cell receptor beta chains from one sample in a study of cytotoxic CD8 clonotypes in ibrutinib-treated CLL. The assay was immunoSEQ multiplex PCR, and TCRdb's table has in-frame clones only and misses some. The sample contains about 44,000 clones, roughly two thirds of which appear only once. This sample comprised PBMCs, obtained after 12 months of ibrutinib treatment. The receptors derive from a human donor with chronic lymphocytic leukemia. CDR3s include the opening cysteine and the closing phenylalanine or tryptophan.

TRBJ2-2,TRBV5-6,CASSFITGGFTGELFF
TRBJ1-1,TRBV7-2,CASSGQGTAYEAFF
TRBJ1-5,TRBV10-3,CAISESELTGNQPQHF
TRBJ2-1,TRBV5-1,CASSLGWTSMNEQFF
TRBJ2-2,TRBV5-8,CASSPGAANTGELFF
TRBJ1-2,TRBV10-3,CAISDPGVASNGYTF
TRBJ2-3,TRBV2,CASSLQGTTDTQYF
TRBJ2-7,TRBV5-1,CASSVQGSSYEQYF
TRBJ2-3,TRBV5-1,CASSPGRLADSTDTQYF
TRBJ2-7,TRBV28,CASGTGVGEQYF
TRBJ1-1,TRBV5-6,CASSWGTKGWTEAFF
TRBJ1-1,TRBV19,CASSIDQGGEAFF
TRBJ1-1,TRBV27,CARQELQTEAFF
TRBJ1-1,TRBV6-5,CASSSGLRPGKAFF
TRBJ2-2,TRBV27,CASSLAGITGELFF
TRBJ2-3,TRBV5-4,CASSRGRERSTDTQYF
TRBJ2-7,TRBV18,CASSTGQAPLGEQYF
TRBJ2-3,TRBV28,CASSVTPSGYTDTQYF
TRBJ1-4,TRBV5-5,CASLRGGKLFF
TRBJ1-5,TRBV6-5,CASRRGQGYNQPQHF
TRBJ1-1,TRBV23-1,CASSQLYYMNTEAFF
TRBJ1-2,TRBV11-2,CASSLVGGPTNYGYTF
TRBJ2-2,TRBV4-2,CASSPQARSRVGELFF
TRBJ2-7,TRBV27,CATSPGNYEQYF
TRBJ1-5,TRBV6-1,CASMGQAHQPQHF
TRBJ2-3,TRBV7-2,CASSLRTSGRRVADTQYF
TRBJ2-2,TRBV7-3,CASSPLLAGARGTGELFF
TRBJ1-1,TRBV2,CASSVSGLRGNTEAFF
TRBJ2-3,TRBV6-6,CASRRDRPWWGTQYF
TRBJ2-5,TRBV30,CAWRGSVGETQYF
TRBJ2-1,TRBV28,CASSLYVGLGVNEQFF
TRBJ2-7,TRBV6-4,CATGNGYEQYF
TRBJ2-7,TRBV30,CAWSLGLAGVYEQYF
TRBJ2-5,TRBV18,CASSPHQETQYF
TRBJ2-3,TRBV18,CASSPPTGAGADTQYF
TRBJ2-1,TRBV28,CASSSTSGSNEQFF
TRBJ1-4,TRBV7-9,CASSRGGTATNEKLFF
TRBJ2-1,TRBV5-1,CASSLTSGRSYNEQFF
TRBJ2-3,TRBV5-1,CASSFSKASTDTQYF
TRBJ2-3,TRBV14,CASSQDMAFQRWYF
TRBJ1-5,TRBV6-6,CASKADRDNQPQHF
TRBJ2-7,TRBV7-2,CASSLEWDRSYEQYF
TRBJ2-7,TRBV27,CASRLSGQGSYEQYF
TRBJ1-5,TRBV6-1,CASRQRTGEDQPQHF
TRBJ2-5,TRBV6-1,CASSAGSLQETQYF
TRBJ2-1,TRBV6-6,CASSLPGTSVNEQFF
TRBJ2-1,TRBV5-4,CASSLGLAGEGLSLDEQFF
TRBJ1-1,TRBV7-8,CASSLSTGRNTEAFF